The sequence of this T cell receptor (beta chain) was determined in a study of neoadjuvant anti-PD-1 for oral cavity cancer. For the study at large: Non-progressing patients received a fourth nivolumab dose near day 43, then surgery on days 50-56. Broader study findings: Only three patients per response group were TCR-analyzed; validation needed.

Regarding this clone: Its antigen is as yet unknown.

Germline CDR1 is SGHKS and CDR2 is YYEKEE (reference sequence). Trimming took 0 bases from V and 10 from J, leaving 10 bases between them. The CDR3 totals 12 residues. PBMC libraries mostly used around 500 ng of input genomic DNA, with six replicates per sample. Clones were sequenced by immunoSEQ multiplex PCR, and TCRdb holds only the in-frame ones, with some missing. The sample contains 13,000 to 15,000 clones, 65% to 80% of which appear only once. This sequence originates from a person aged 35 to 85 with oral cavity squamous cell carcinoma. The sequencing here drew on PBMCs, taken before nivolumab (anti-PD-1) treatment. This sequence joins TRBV5-5 and TRBJ1-2; D uncertain. The CDR3 reads CASSLGQEIYTF. CDR3 sequence (DNA): TGTGCCAGCAGCTTGGGTCAGGAGATCTACACCTTC.